Below, 30 T cell receptor beta chains from the same sample are listed, as sequenced in a study of OX40 agonist ivuxolimab in advanced cancers. Only in-frame clones appear in the TCRdb table, and some are missing; sequencing was by immunoSEQ multiplex PCR. In the table there are roughly 50,000 clones, roughly 86% of which are singletons. Sequencing used CD4+ or CD8+ T cells sorted from blood, obtained in a trial of the OX40 agonist ivuxolimab. The receptor source for this set is an adult with an advanced solid tumor such as melanoma, head and neck, liver or kidney cancer.

The rearrangement uses TRBV6-5 and TRBJ1-5, with D uncertain. Trimming removed 0 bases at V and 0 bases at J, with 3 bases between. The CDR3 runs to 14 residues. Looked up from germline, CDR1 is MNHEY and CDR2 is SVGAGI. The CDR3 bases are TGTGCCAGCAGTTACTCAGGTAGCAATCAGCCCCAGCATTTT. It yields the protein CASSYSGSNQPQHF.

V gene TRBV29-1 combines with J gene TRBJ1-1; D remains ambiguous. Germline V gene lookup returns CDR1 SQVTM and CDR2 ANQGSEA. The CDR3 totals 11 residues. V gave up 2 bases and J gave up 4 bases, with 5 bases separating them. The CDR3 DNA sequence: TGCAGCGTTGAATGGGCCACTGAAGCTTTCTTT. Residues: CSVEWATEAFF.

The rearrangement joins TRBV7-8 to TRBJ2-7; D might be TRBD1 or TRBD2, each matching 5 bases. The ends were cut back, 1 base at V and 2 bases at J, with 6 bases in the middle. Germline lookup yields CDR1 SGHVS and CDR2 FQNEAQ. This CDR3 comprises 13 residues. CDR3 DNA sequence: TGTGCCAGCAGCTTAGGGGACCCCTACGAGCAGTACTTC. Residues: CASSLGDPYEQYF. The entire variable domain, with the rest obtained from reference TRBV7-8 and TRBJ2-7, is as follows: GAGVSQSPRYKVAKRGQDVALRCDPISGHVSLFWYQQALGQGPEFLTYFQNEAQLDKSGLPSDRFFAERPEGSVSTLKIQRTQQEDSAVYLCASSLGDPYEQYFGPGTRLTVT.

The chain joins TRBV18 to TRBJ1-2, with 9 bases that match TRBD1. Germline lookup yields CDR1 KGHSH and CDR2 LQKENI. V was pared by 5 bases and J by 4 bases, with 8 bases of the junction left unmatched. The CDR3 is 15 residues long. The CDR3 loop is CASSEGQGAFYGYTF. The CDR3 DNA reads as TGTGCCAGCTCAGAGGGACAGGGAGCTTTCTATGGCTACACCTTC.

V and J are TRBV7-2 and TRBJ2-5, with D perhaps TRBD1 (6 bases). The length of the CDR3 is 16 residues. Germline CDR1 reads SGHTA; CDR2 reads FQGNSA. Trimming cost V 2 bases and J 5 bases, with 18 bases left between them. CDR3 DNA sequence: TGTGCCAGCAGCTTATCAGGGGCCCCCTCCATGGAGACCCAGTACTTC. Translating it yields CASSLSGAPSMETQYF.

The rearrangement uses TRBV19 and TRBJ1-1, with 7 bases aligning to TRBD1. With 8 bases clipped from V and 6 bases from J, the junction kept 6 bases outside the gene matches. Germline V gene data show CDR1 as LNHDA and CDR2 as SQIVND (reference sequence). The CDR3 totals 12 residues. CDR3 in amino acids: CASVEGAAEAFF. Here the CDR3 DNA reads TGTGCCAGTGTGGAGGGGGCCGCTGAAGCTTTCTTT.

The chain is built from TRBV5-1 and TRBJ2-7; D is perhaps TRBD2 (6 bases). Between the trimmed V and J ends, which lost 0 bases and 4 bases, there was a span of 11 bases. Germline CDR1 is SGHRS and CDR2 is YFSETQ. The CDR3 runs to 14 residues. The CDR3 loop is CASSLESGTYEQYF. The CDR3 bases are TGCGCCAGCAGCTTGGAGTCGGGGACTTACGAGCAGTACTTC. The entire variable domain, with the rest obtained from reference TRBV5-1 and TRBJ2-7, is as follows: KAGVTQTPRYLIKTRGQQVTLSCSPISGHRSVSWYQQTPGQGLQFLFEYFSETQRNKGNFPGRFSGRQFSNSRSEMNVSTLELGDSALYLCASSLESGTYEQYFGPGTRLTVT.

This chain joins TRBV19 and TRBJ2-3, with 12 bases aligning to TRBD2. The CDR3 has 18 amino acids. V was clipped by 2 bases and J by 2 bases; unmatched bases: 8. Germline V CDR1 and CDR2: LNHDA, SQIVND (reference sequence). CDR3 sequence: CASSIWTSGTIITDTQYF. The DNA of the CDR3 is TGTGCCAGTAGTATATGGACTAGCGGGACCATCATCACAGATACGCAGTATTTT.

V gene TRBV5-1 combines with J gene TRBJ2-7; D remains unclear. The CDR3 totals 12 residues. Trimming cost V 0 bases and J 4 bases, with 5 bases left between them. CDR1 is SGHRS, CDR2 YFSETQ, per germline. CDR3 amino acids: CASSLDRYEQYF. The CDR3 DNA follows: TGCGCCAGCAGCTTGGATCGATACGAGCAGTACTTC.

The gene calls are TRBV4-1 and TRBJ2-1, with no clear D. This CDR3 has 13 residues. Per germline, CDR1 MGHRA and CDR2 YSYEKL. V was shortened by 0 bases and J by 4 bases, with 4 bases between the two germline ends. The CDR3 region is CASSQDGYNEQFF. As DNA, the CDR3 is TGCGCCAGCAGCCAAGATGGGTACAATGAGCAGTTCTTC.

The chain has TRBV5-4 and TRBJ1-4; a weak D match, TRBD1 (5 bases). Trimming stripped 4 bases from V and 2 bases from J, with 12 bases between. CDR1 is SGHNT and CDR2 is YYREEE in the germline V gene (reference sequence). The CDR3 covers 15 residues. The DNA for the CDR3 is TGTGCCAGCAGCCCGGGGGGTTCCACTAATGAAAAACTGTTTTTT. It specifies CASSPGGSTNEKLFF.

This chain joins TRBV18 and TRBJ1-2; D might be TRBD1 (5 bases). The CDR3 runs 12 residues. Germline CDR1 is KGHSH and CDR2 is LQKENI. V dropped 2 bases and J dropped 4 bases, with 5 bases sitting between them. The CDR3: CASSPRGYGYTF. The CDR3 DNA reads as TGTGCCAGCTCACCAAGGGGCTATGGCTACACCTTC.

The chain is built from TRBV21-1 and TRBJ1-3; no check of the table's D call, TRBD1, against the DNA was made. TRBV21-1 counts as a pseudogene. The CDR3 runs 17 residues. This CDR3 is CASSNDLGRSYPNTIYF. The DNA of the CDR3 is TGTGCCAGCAGCAACGACCTGGGGCGGAGCTACCCGAACACCATATATTTT.

This chain uses TRBV10-2 with TRBJ2-1, with 11 bases that match TRBD2. From germline, CDR1 is WSHSY and CDR2 SAAADI. The CDR3 consists of 17 residues. V dropped 3 bases and J dropped 7; count of bases not matched to a gene: 11. CDR3 DNA sequence: TGCGCCAGCAGTGATTCGCTAGCGGGGGGAGGGGGAAATGAGCAGTTCTTC. Its translation: CASSDSLAGGGGNEQFF.

This chain uses TRBV7-6 with TRBJ2-5; D possibly matches TRBD1 or TRBD2 (5 bases each). The length of the CDR3 is 15 residues. The V gene lost 6 bases and the J gene lost 1 base, with 15 bases spanning the gap. Germline V lookup: CDR1 SGHVS, CDR2 FNYEAQ. CDR3 sequence: CASRTGAGSQETQYF. The CDR3 coding sequence is TGTGCCAGCAGAACAGGCGCAGGGAGCCAAGAGACCCAGTACTTC.

This clone has a single count. This chain connects TRBV7-7 to TRBJ2-5, with TRBD2 matching over 7 bases. Germline CDR1 and CDR2: SSHAT and FNYEAQ (reference sequence). The CDR3 consists of 16 residues. The J segment lost 5 bases and the V segment lost 1 base, leaving 10 bases of the junction unmatched. The CDR3 loop is CASSLGSAGAPETQYF. The CDR3 DNA reads TGTGCCAGCAGCTTAGGGTCGGCGGGAGCCCCCGAGACCCAGTACTTC.

This chain links TRBV11-2 with TRBJ2-5; D tentatively reads TRBD1 or TRBD2 (5 bases each). Germline V CDR1 and CDR2: SGHAT, FQNNGV. The V and J ends lost 4 bases and 2 bases respectively, with 14 bases between them. The length of the CDR3 is 15 residues. The chain's CDR3 is CASSSGLGRQETQYF. The CDR3 region has the DNA TGTGCCAGCAGCTCCGGGTTGGGACGGCAAGAGACCCAGTACTTC.

This clone was detected once. The rearrangement joins TRBV9 to TRBJ2-3; tentatively, D is TRBD1 or TRBD2 (5 bases each). Germline loops: CDR1 SGDLS, CDR2 YYNGEE. Trimming left V 3 bases short and J 0 bases short, with 11 bases between. CDR3 size: 15 residues. DNA of the CDR3: TGTGCCAGCAGCGGTGGGACGCCGAGCACAGATACGCAGTATTTT. It is translated as CASSGGTPSTDTQYF.

V is TRBV7-2 and J is TRBJ2-3; 9 bases line up with TRBD2. CDR3 length: 16 amino acids. Germline-derived CDR1 and CDR2 are SGHTA and FQGNSA. V shed 1 base, J shed 3 bases, and the junction held 5 bases outside the gene matches. In DNA, the CDR3 is TGTGCCAGCAGCTTAGGTCTTAGCGGGAGAACAGATACGCAGTATTTT. This codes for CASSLGLSGRTDTQYF. Supplemented by reference TRBV7-2 and TRBJ2-3, the full variable domain reads GAGVSQSPSNKVTEKGKDVELRCDPISGHTALYWYRQSLGQGLEFLIYFQGNSAPDKSGLPSDRFSAERTGGSVSTLTIQRTQQEDSAVYLCASSLGLSGRTDTQYFGPGTRLTVL.

This chain connects TRBV14 to TRBJ1-2; TRBD1 is a possible D gene (5 bases). The CDR3 runs to 14 residues. Germline loops: CDR1 SGHDN, CDR2 FVKESK. Trimming stripped 5 bases from V and 3 bases from J, with 13 bases between. CDR3: CASSSLTEDYGYTF. CDR3 bases: TGTGCCAGCAGCTCCTTGACAGAAGACTATGGCTACACCTTC. Full variable domain (remainder filled in from reference TRBV14 and TRBJ1-2): EAGVTQFPSHSVIEKGQTVTLRCDPISGHDNLYWYRRVMGKEIKFLLHFVKESKQDESGMPNNRFLAERTGGTYSTLKVQPAELEDSGVYFCASSSLTEDYGYTFGSGTRLTVV.

The chain links TRBV9 to TRBJ2-3, with 7 bases lining up with TRBD1. The CDR3 consists of 14 residues. Germline V gene lookup returns CDR1 SGDLS and CDR2 YYNGEE. J lost 5 bases, V lost 2 bases, and 5 bases had no gene match. The DNA for the CDR3 is TGTGCCAGCAGCGTGACAGGGCGAGTAGATACGCAGTATTTT. Translating gives CASSVTGRVDTQYF.

Of note for this clone: The sample carries other DNA sequences with the same CDR3. For the CDR3, the DNA is TGCGCCAGCAGCTTGGGCCGCACAGATACGCAGTATTTT. The encoded protein is CASSLGRTDTQYF. The chain employs TRBV5-1 and TRBJ2-3; D gene ambiguous. Deletions cut 0 bases from V and 1 base from J, with 3 bases between. Germline CDR1 and CDR2: SGHRS and YFSETQ. The CDR3 spans 13 residues.

The chain couples TRBV6-1 to TRBJ2-7, with 9 nucleotides matching TRBD1. J was trimmed by 3 bases and V by 6 bases; bases with no gene match: 3. The germline V gene has CDR1 MNHNS and CDR2 SASEGT. This CDR3 has 13 amino acids. The CDR3 here is CASREGQGYEQYF. CDR3 coding DNA: TGTGCCAGCAGGGAGGGACAGGGCTACGAGCAGTACTTC.

The V gene is TRBV7-9, the J gene TRBJ2-5, with a possible D match to TRBD2 (7 bases). V dropped 1 base and J dropped 5 bases, with 11 bases sitting between them. CDR3 length equals 14 residues. Per the germline V gene, CDR1 is SEHNR and CDR2 is FQNEAQ (reference sequence). CDR3 DNA sequence: TGTGCCAGCAGCTTAGGTCCGGGGGGCGAGACCCAGTACTTC. Protein product: CASSLGPGGETQYF.

The chain joins TRBV14 to TRBJ1-2; no clear D gene. Germline lookup yields CDR1 SGHDN and CDR2 FVKESK. The CDR3 consists of 14 residues. Trimming pared 1 base from V and 6 bases from J, leaving 12 bases between. CDR3 loop: CASSQAMTGHGYTF. The CDR3 region has the DNA TGTGCCAGCAGCCAAGCTATGACGGGTCATGGCTACACCTTC.

The chain carries TRBV5-1 and TRBJ2-1; 13 bases align to TRBD2. V lost 0 bases and J lost 7; bases outside the gene matches: 1. The germline V gene encodes CDR1 SGHRS and CDR2 YFSETQ. The CDR3 loop spans 15 amino acids. The DNA of the CDR3 is TGCGCCAGCAGCTTGGGGGGACTAGCGGGAAATGAGCAGTTCTTC. This translates into CASSLGGLAGNEQFF.

V gene TRBV5-1 combines with J gene TRBJ2-1, with 12 bases identical to TRBD2. Germline trimming cut 4 bases from V and 0 bases from J; bases unmatched to any gene: 14. Germline CDR1 reads SGHRS; CDR2 reads YFSETQ. This CDR3 has 20 residues. In DNA, the CDR3 is TGCGCCAGCAGCACTGGAGGACTAGCGGGGAGGGCAAGCTCCTACAATGAGCAGTTCTTC. Its translation is CASSTGGLAGRASSYNEQFF.

The rearrangement joins TRBV6-5 to TRBJ2-7; 8 positions agree with TRBD1. Looked up from germline, CDR1 is MNHEY and CDR2 is SVGAGI. Losses at the gene ends were 2 bases for V and 7 bases for J; bases not matched to a gene: 7. This CDR3 has 14 amino acids. The CDR3 spells CASSYTGQGWEQYF. The CDR3 coding sequence is TGTGCCAGCAGTTACACCGGACAGGGCTGGGAGCAGTACTTC.

This sequence joins TRBV4-3 and TRBJ2-1; the match to TRBD2 covers 7 bases. There are 16 residues in the CDR3. CDR1 is LGHNA and CDR2 is YSLEER in the germline V gene. V shed 1 base, J shed 2 bases, and the junction held 5 bases outside the gene matches. CDR3 bases: TGCGCCAGCAGCCAAGGCGGGAGCCCAACCTACAATGAGCAGTTCTTC. Its protein is CASSQGGSPTYNEQFF.

The CDR3 region has the DNA TGTGCCAGTAGTATAGGTTTAAGGAGGGGCAAGGGGACTGAAGCTTTCTTT. It codes for CASSIGLRRGKGTEAFF. The J gene is TRBJ1-1, the V gene TRBV19; a possible D gene is TRBD1 (5 bases). V was trimmed by 1 base and J by 5 bases, leaving 20 bases between them. The V gene's germline CDR1 is LNHDA and CDR2 SQIVND (reference sequence). The CDR3 contains 17 residues.